This T cell receptor (beta chain) is drawn from a study of T-cell memory formation after mild COVID-19. This clonotype was observed a few times. The antigen remains unidentified. Germline trimming cut 2 bases from V and 2 bases from J; bases unmatched to any gene: 10. CDR3 length equals 17 residues. The germline CDR1 and CDR2 sequences are MGHDK and SYGVNS. TCRdb redid the calling of the 5' RACE reads with MiXCR, one entry per CDR3 protein. The data show under 300,000 distinct CDR3 sequences, 8% to 9.5% seen once. Study findings and constraints: Largely, contracting CD4+ clones fell within CM and EM, and contracting CD8+ clones within EMRA.

This receptor was identified in a man aged 18 to 29 who had mild COVID-19 (a few samples of this study predate the infection). Cell type and time point are not known. Sequenced input: PBMCs or a T cell subset sorted from them (not recorded which). V and J are TRBV25-1 and TRBJ2-3; 7 bases are shared with TRBD2. The CDR3 sequence is CASSERGGPTFTDTQYF. In DNA, the CDR3 is TGTGCCAGCAGTGAAAGGGGAGGGCCGACCTTCACAGATACGCAGTATTTT.